This T cell receptor beta chain was sequenced in a study of T cell responses to AZD1222 COVID-19 vaccine. Study details: The analysis combined second doses at about 4 or about 12 weeks.

The trim removed 5 bases at V and 7 bases at J, leaving 16 bases unmatched. CDR1 is MDHEN, CDR2 SYDVKM, per germline. There are 16 residues in the CDR3. The study, taken as a whole, reports: Most donors were white British, females outnumbered males, and clonal diversity was possibly underestimated.

The data were produced by immunoSEQ multiplex PCR, yet TCRdb's version contains in-frame clones alone and is incomplete. The sample has about 130,000 clones, over 85% seen once; the top ten hold approximately 3.1%. As for this clone: Its antigen is not identified.

The input for sequencing was peripheral blood, taken on day 0 of AZD1222 vaccination. The chain joins TRBV28 to TRBJ2-5; TRBD2 matches at 7 bases. The receptor was derived from an adult in good health. CDR3 residues: CASSPPAGMVAGTQYF. The DNA for the CDR3 is TGTGCCAGCAGTCCACCTGCGGGGATGGTAGCGGGGACCCAGTACTTC.